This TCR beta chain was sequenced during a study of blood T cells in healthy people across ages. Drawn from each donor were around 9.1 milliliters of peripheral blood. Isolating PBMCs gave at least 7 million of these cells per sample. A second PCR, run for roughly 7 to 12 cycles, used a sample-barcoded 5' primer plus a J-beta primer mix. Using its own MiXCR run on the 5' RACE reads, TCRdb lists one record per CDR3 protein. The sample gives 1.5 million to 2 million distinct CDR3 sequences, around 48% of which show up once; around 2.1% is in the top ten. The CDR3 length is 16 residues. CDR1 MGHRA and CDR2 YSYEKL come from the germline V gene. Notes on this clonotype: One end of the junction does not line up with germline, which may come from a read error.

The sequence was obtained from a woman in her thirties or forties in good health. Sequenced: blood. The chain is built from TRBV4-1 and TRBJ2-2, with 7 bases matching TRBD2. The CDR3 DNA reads TGCGCCAGCAGCAAAGAGCGGGGACCGAACACCGGGGAGCTGTTTTTT. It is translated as CASSKERGPNTGELFF.